This T cell receptor (beta chain) emerged from a study of cytomegalovirus exposure and HLA in healthy donors. Researchers ran the PCR with 60 Vbeta and 13 Jbeta primers. Methods used by the authors: In a later analysis, of roughly 83 million unique beta chains, some 10 million appeared in at least two donors. Repertoires were generated with immunoSEQ multiplex PCR, while TCRdb's copy carries only in-frame clones and drops some. The D gene and trimming were derived from the DNA, and the V and J assignments and clone size from that table. Of about 180,000 clones detected, 75% to 85% appear once; the ten largest clones hold 1.5% to 2%. Notes on this clone: Its antigen is unidentified.

With 3 bases removed from V and 4 bases from J, the gap between germline ends came to 7 bases. This CDR3 is 13 amino acids long. The germline CDR1 and CDR2 sequences are LNHDA and SQIVND (reference sequence). General study findings and limits: With later analysis, a missense DCLRE1C variant became linked to TCR beta V- and J-gene trimming.

The rearrangement uses TRBV19 and TRBJ1-5; no reliable D call. The sequenced sample consisted of PBMCs. The origin of this receptor is a man aged 18 to 29 in good health and CMV-seronegative. CDR3 protein: CASSIRQNQPQHF. CDR3 DNA sequence: TGTGCCAGTAGTATCCGTCAGAATCAGCCCCAGCATTTT.